This T cell receptor (beta chain) was sequenced for a study of CD8 T cells in Susac syndrome. Study-level points and caveats: As the study acknowledged, the number of individuals in its TCR sequencing and HLA analysis was relatively small.

The sequenced target, TCR beta, came from blood CD8+ and CD4+ T cells. The multiple sclerosis controls were treatment-naive patients with relapsing-remitting disease that was stable or active. A remark on this clonotype: What it recognizes is unknown.

The CDR3 extends over 14 amino acids. The V gene end was trimmed by 0 bases and the J gene end by 8 bases; junction bases not matched to a gene: 2. Germline values: CDR1 LGHNA, CDR2 YNFKEQ. Random hexamers primed reverse transcription of about 0.45 to 1 ug RNA. TCRdb analysed the immunoSEQ multiplex PCR reads with MiXCR anew, one entry per CDR3 protein. There are approximately 210,000 distinct CDR3 sequences in the sample; about 95% occur only once, and less than 0.095% lies in the top ten. What was sequenced was CD4+ T cells from PBMCs. The rearrangement uses TRBV4-2 and TRBJ2-1; TRBD2 aligns across 9 bases. This TCR came from a human donor with multiple sclerosis. CDR3 in DNA: TGTGCCAGCAGCCAAGACGGCGGGGGGGATGAGCAGTTCTTC. It yields the protein CASSQDGGGDEQFF.